This T cell receptor (beta chain) was recorded in a study of early T cells in non-severe SARS-CoV-2 infection. Overall study: Unpaired chains resulted from sequencing bulk RNA of unsorted whole blood.

The table lists this clonotype with many counts. Its antigen is undetermined. Trimming took 1 base from V and 9 from J, leaving 10 bases between them. This CDR3 has 13 residues. From germline, CDR1 is SNHLY and CDR2 FYNNEI. Individually, cDNA molecules had unique molecular identifiers attached to them. TCRdb analysed the 5' RACE reads with MiXCR anew, one entry per CDR3 protein. The profile shows tens of thousands of distinct CDR3 sequences, around 6.1% of them singletons. Study-level points and caveats: Anti-spike CD8 specificities were favored by VDJdb matching, whose results missed private and CD4 specificities.

The chain is built from TRBV2 and TRBJ1-5; no definite D call. The TCR originated in an adult who was a healthcare worker with PCR-confirmed SARS-CoV-2 infection or an uninfected control (not recorded which). The specimen was whole blood. Here the CDR3 DNA reads TGTGCCAGCAGTGAAGAGGGTTCTAGGCCCCAGCATTTT. Amino acids: CASSEEGSRPQHF. Variable domain in full (rest from reference TRBV2 and TRBJ1-5): EPEVTQTPSHQVTQMGQEVILRCVPISNHLYFYWYRQILGQKVEFLVSFYNNEISEKSEIFDDQFSVERPDGSNFTLKIRSTKLEDSAMYFCASSEEGSRPQHFGDGTRLSIL.